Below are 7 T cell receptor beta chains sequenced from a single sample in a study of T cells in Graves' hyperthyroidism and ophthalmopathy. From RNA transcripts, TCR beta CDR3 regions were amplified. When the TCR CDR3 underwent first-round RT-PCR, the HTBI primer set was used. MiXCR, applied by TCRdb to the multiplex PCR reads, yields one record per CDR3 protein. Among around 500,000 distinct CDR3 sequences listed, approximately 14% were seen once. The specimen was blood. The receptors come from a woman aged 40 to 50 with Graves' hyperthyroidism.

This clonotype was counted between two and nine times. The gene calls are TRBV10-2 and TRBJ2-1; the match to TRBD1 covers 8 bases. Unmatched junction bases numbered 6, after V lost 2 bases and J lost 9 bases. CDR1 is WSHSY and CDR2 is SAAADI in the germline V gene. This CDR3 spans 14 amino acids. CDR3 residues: CASSEMTGELEQFF. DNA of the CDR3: TGCGCCAGCAGTGAGATGACAGGGGAGCTTGAGCAGTTCTTC.

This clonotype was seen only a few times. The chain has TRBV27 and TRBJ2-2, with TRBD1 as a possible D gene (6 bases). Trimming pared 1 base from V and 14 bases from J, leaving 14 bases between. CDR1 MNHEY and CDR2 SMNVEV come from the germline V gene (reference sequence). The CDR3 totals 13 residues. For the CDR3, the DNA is TGTGCCAGCAGTTTATGGAACCCGGGACAACTGTTTTTT. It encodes CASSLWNPGQLFF.

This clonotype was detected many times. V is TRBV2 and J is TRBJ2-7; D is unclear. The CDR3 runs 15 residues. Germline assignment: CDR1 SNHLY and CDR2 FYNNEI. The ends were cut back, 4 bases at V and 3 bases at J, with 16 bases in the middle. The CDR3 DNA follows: TGTGCCAGCAGTGGAGGAAACTGGAATGACTACGAGCAGTACTTC. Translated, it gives CASSGGNWNDYEQYF.

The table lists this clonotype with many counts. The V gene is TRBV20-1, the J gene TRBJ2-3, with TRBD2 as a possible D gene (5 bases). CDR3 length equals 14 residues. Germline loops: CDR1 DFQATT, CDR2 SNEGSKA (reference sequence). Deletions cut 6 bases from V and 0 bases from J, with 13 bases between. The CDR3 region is CSAPRRPSTDTQYF. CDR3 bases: TGCAGTGCCCCGCGGAGGCCTAGCACAGATACGCAGTATTTT.

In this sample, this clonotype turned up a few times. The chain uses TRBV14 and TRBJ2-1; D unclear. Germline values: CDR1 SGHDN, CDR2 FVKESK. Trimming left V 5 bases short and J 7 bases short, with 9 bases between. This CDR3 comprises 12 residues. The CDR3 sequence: CASSVVKNEQFF. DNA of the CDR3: TGTGCCAGCAGCGTCGTTAAGAATGAGCAGTTCTTC.

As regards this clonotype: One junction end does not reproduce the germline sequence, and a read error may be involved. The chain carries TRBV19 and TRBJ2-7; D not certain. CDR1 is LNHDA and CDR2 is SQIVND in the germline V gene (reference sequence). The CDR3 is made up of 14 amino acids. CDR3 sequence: CACSIRVNSYEQYF. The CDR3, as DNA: TGTGCCTGTAGTATAAGGGTGAACTCCTACGAGCAGTACTTC.

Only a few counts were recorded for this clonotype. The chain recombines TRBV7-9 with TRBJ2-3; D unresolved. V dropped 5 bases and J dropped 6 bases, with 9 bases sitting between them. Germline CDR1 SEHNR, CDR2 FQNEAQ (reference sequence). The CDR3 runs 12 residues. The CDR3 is CASSHPMDTQYF. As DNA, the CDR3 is TGTGCCAGCAGCCATCCAATGGATACGCAGTATTTT.